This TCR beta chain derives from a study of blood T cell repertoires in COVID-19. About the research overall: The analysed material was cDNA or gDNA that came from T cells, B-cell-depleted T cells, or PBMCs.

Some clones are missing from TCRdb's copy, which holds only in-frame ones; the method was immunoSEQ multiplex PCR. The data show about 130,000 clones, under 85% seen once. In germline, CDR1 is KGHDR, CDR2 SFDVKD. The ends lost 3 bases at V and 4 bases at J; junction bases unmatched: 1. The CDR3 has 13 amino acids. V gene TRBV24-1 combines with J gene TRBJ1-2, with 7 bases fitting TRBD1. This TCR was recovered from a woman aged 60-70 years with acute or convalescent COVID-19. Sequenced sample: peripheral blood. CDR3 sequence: CATSDGQAYGYTF. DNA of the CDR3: TGTGCCACCAGTGATGGACAGGCCTATGGCTACACCTTC.